The entry below gives a single T cell receptor (beta chain) sequence along with its context. Its antigen specificity is not known. No much larger clonotype is one base removed from it; base qualities were not supplied. High-throughput TCRbeta CDR3 sequencing of frozen genomic DNA was performed by immunoSEQ, with PCR amplification, mapping, bias correction and internal controls included. The original methods were these. Only productive rearrangements were retained, and each unique TCRbeta sequence was defined by its CDR3 nucleotide sequence together with its V and J gene. For classification of a sequence as donor-reactive, at least 5-fold expansion in CFSE-low cells relative to unstimulated pre-transplant cells and a frequency of at least 0.01% were required. Minimum frequency thresholds were set for each subject on the basis of the unstimulated sample with the lowest template count, so that a detection power of at least 90% was ensured. Jensen-Shannon divergence between the top 1000 TCRbeta sequences post-transplant and pre-transplant was used to measure repertoire turnover. Two-sided Fisher's exact tests were used to test for changes in the detection of donor-reactive sequences. TCRdb mirrors the immuneACCESS table, restricted to in-frame sequences. Some clones are absent from its copies; in checked studies, under half trace to an unresolved V gene, and the reason for the others is unknown. That table furnishes V, J and clone size, whereas the DNA furnished D and trimming. The sample data list 68,000 or so clones, and about four fifths of these were observed just once. The biggest ten clones account for about 0.64% of the sample.

This sample was taken from a study of T cell clones after liver transplantation (dated by TCRdb to the late 2010s). Background for the entire study: Samples were obtained from ITN030ST, a randomized trial in which withdrawal of immunosuppression was attempted within 2 years of liver transplantation. As an antigen-independent comparator for donor-reactive sequences, third party-reactive TCRbeta sequences were also identified from pre-transplant MLRs. A cohort of 8 liver transplant recipients was studied, of whom 3 were classified as tolerant and 5 as non-tolerant. Tolerance was defined as complete immunosuppression withdrawal for at least one year with no rise in liver enzymes beyond twice the upper limit of normal. Blood samples were collected pre-transplant, pre-randomization before withdrawal, and post-randomization after either full withdrawal or failed withdrawal. Of the eight recipients, a few were HCV-positive, while the remaining recipients had been transplanted for non-autoimmune, non-viral indications. No induction therapy was given to the subjects, and standard immunosuppression was administered until randomization at 12-24 months post-transplant. Donor-reactive T cell clones were identified by TCRbeta sequencing after a pre-transplant mixed lymphocyte reaction and then tracked in post-transplant blood.

Beyond this particular receptor, the publication reports: A significant post-transplant decrease in circulating donor-reactive CD4 TCRbeta sequences was observed in most of the 8 subjects, irrespective of tolerance or HCV status. When repertoire turnover was taken into account, detection of donor-reactive sequences was significantly reduced in 7 of 8 subjects for CD4 and in 8 of 8 subjects for CD8. A greater decline was seen for donor-reactive sequences than for third party-reactive sequences, suggesting partial antigen-specific deletion unrelated to withdrawal success. Low numbers of available donor cells limited the measurable donor-reactive repertoire in a couple of subjects. Without allograft tissue specimens, donor-reactive T cells may have migrated into the graft rather than being deleted. Because of small, heterogeneous patient numbers and non-standardized post-transplant time points, the conclusions were only preliminary.

The sample's time point, from its label and the paper: pre-transplant. Thawed unstimulated PBMCs were stained for CD3, CD4 and CD8 and FACS-sorted into CD3+CD4+ and CD3+CD8+ populations. All 8 studied subjects were randomized to immunosuppression withdrawal. Genomic DNA was isolated with the Qiagen DNeasy Blood and Tissue Kit. The germline V gene (reference sequence) supplies CDR1 SGHNT and CDR2 YYREEE. V and J are truncated by 2 bases and 6 bases respectively, leaving an intervening sequence of 14 bases. From cysteine to phenylalanine, the CDR3 is 14 amino acids long. The retained sequence is limited to the CDR3, 42 bases, with the frame set at the first base.

The rearrangement joined TRBV5-4 to TRBJ1-1; 5 matching bases give a weak D call of TRBD1. The sequencing used CD4+ T cells from blood, collected before liver transplant. This receptor was obtained from a human donor who received a liver transplant. The DNA is TGTGCCAGCAGCTTTGTCGGGACTGTGGCTGAAGCTTTCTTT. The encoded protein is CASSFVGTVAEAFF.